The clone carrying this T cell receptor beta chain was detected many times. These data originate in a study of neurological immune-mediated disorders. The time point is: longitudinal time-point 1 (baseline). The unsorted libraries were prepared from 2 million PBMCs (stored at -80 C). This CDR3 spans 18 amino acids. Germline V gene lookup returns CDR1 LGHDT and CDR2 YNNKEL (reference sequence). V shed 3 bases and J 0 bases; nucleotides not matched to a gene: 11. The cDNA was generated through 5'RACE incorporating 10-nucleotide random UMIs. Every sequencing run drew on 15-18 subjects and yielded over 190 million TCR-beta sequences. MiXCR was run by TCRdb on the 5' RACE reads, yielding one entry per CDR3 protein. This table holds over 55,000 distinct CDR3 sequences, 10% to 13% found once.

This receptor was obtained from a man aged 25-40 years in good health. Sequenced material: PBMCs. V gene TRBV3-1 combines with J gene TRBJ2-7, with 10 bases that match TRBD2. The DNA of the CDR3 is TGTGCCAGCAGCCAGGGTCGACTAGCGGGTTCAAGCTCCTACGAGCAGTACTTC. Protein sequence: CASSQGRLAGSSSYEQYF.